This T cell receptor beta chain was recovered during a study of naive and memory T cell subsets. Overall study findings and caveats: Over 95% of naive TCR sequences appeared only once after error correction, unlike memory subsets.

Germline-derived CDR1 and CDR2 are SQVTM and ANQGSEA. The V and J ends lost 6 bases and 8 bases respectively, with 14 bases between them. CDR3 length: 12 residues. Both TRBC1 and TRBC2 were covered by a beta constant-region primer of two equimolar oligonucleotides. Ligation attached a single-stranded oligonucleotide with a 12-nucleotide UMI and the SP2 primer to the cDNA 3' end. Ligated cDNA was amplified by four rounds of PCR with nested alpha and beta constant-region primers and SP2. TCRdb re-analysed the UMI-ligation and nested PCR reads in MiXCR, keeping a single row per CDR3 protein. The sample consists of tens of thousands of distinct CDR3 sequences, 6% to 7.5% of them appearing once. This clonotype was recorded a few times. Its antigen is as yet unknown.

Sequencing was done on a sample of central memory CD4+ T cells from blood. The chain joins TRBV29-1 to TRBJ2-1; either TRBD1 or TRBD2 may fit D (5 bases each). This TCR was recovered from a human donor in good health. The chain's CDR3 is CSVAGTDDEQFF. The CDR3, as DNA: TGCAGCGTCGCCGGGACCGATGATGAGCAGTTCTTC.